The sequence of this T cell receptor (beta chain) was determined in a study of T-cell reconstitution after alpha-beta-depleted transplantation in children (dated by TCRdb to the mid-2010s). With regard to the full study: Using TCR repertoire profiling, the study quantitatively followed how T-cell immune reconstitution unfolded in children after TCRalphabeta/CD19-depleted allogeneic hematopoietic cell transplantation. What the work shows at the level of the full study, not this receptor alone: Apparently early alphabetaT-cell count recovery about two months after transplant reportedly relied on only several hundred rapidly expanded clones derived from non-depleted graft cells. In some patients, the high TCRbeta diversity seen at day 60 was put down to recipient T cells and intrathymic progenitors that had survived conditioning. Over subsequent months, a decline in hyperexpanded clone frequencies was noted, and after one year, T-cell counts and TCRbeta diversity were mostly ascribed to newly produced T cells.

As concerns this clonotype: Its antigen remains unidentified. A much larger clone sits a single nucleotide away, making a read error possible.

CDR1 and CDR2 were assigned from the germline V gene (reference sequence) as SGHKS and YYEKEE. V gives up 4 bases and J gives up 3 bases, and the segment between their germline ends measures 14 bases. The CDR3, from cysteine to phenylalanine, totals 14 residues. CDR3 DNA is the only sequence kept; it has 42 bases, read in frame from the first base. The library relied on PCR. TCRdb shows the sequencer as Illumina HiSeq 2500. TCR libraries were prepared with molecular barcoding, using unique molecular identifiers to normalize TCRbeta repertoire quantification. TCRdb ran its own pipeline on the public reads, namely fastp trimming at Q25 and MiXCR clone calling, and kept in-frame beta chains. Entries are consolidated by CDR3 protein sequence, retaining the most common genes and DNA. Counted in this sample were just over 200,000 distinct CDR3 sequences; about 8.4% of them appeared once. 35% of the sample lies in the top ten.

This specimen's treatment or condition label, per the study, means: allogeneic hematopoietic cell transplantation with graft depleted of TCRalphabeta T cells and CD19 B cells. The children who served as transplant recipients had been given grafts of TCRalphabeta/CD19-depleted allogeneic hematopoietic cells. The sample here was PBMCs, mostly from graft donor cells, taken 360 days after TCRalphabeta/CD19-depleted stem cell transplant. The chain was built from TRBV5-5 and TRBJ2-7, with the D gene not clear enough to name. This TCR derives from a male patient between 2 and 9 years old who had a stem cell transplant for acute myeloid leukemia, so the T cells may come from the graft donor. The DNA sequence reads TGTGCCAGCAGCCTGTACCAGGAAAACTACGAGCAGTACTTC. It translates to CASSLYQENYEQYF. When the CDR3 is completed using the reference TRBV5-5 and TRBJ2-7 genes on either side, the full variable domain is DAGVTQSPTHLIKTRGQQVTLRCSPISGHKSVSWYQQVLGQGPQFIFQYYEKEERGRGNFPDRFSARQFPNYSSELNVNALLLGDSALYLCASSLYQENYEQYFGPGTRLTVT.